A selection of T cell receptor beta chains follows, all from one sample in a study of T-cell memory formation after mild COVID-19. In TCRdb, the 5' RACE reads were re-called with MiXCR into one record per CDR3 protein. Here the sample spans about 100,000 distinct CDR3 sequences, roughly a sixth being singletons. Sample: PBMCs or a T cell subset sorted from them (not recorded which). These TCRs come from a young man who had mild COVID-19 (a few samples of this study predate the infection). Cell type and time point are not known. Each CDR3 is given with its conserved first and last residue. D genes are given only for firm matches. For some rows the clone size is stated as once, few or many, or as a class when expanded; others skip it.

-	few	TRBJ2-5	TRBV10-3	13	CAIKGTAYGTQYF	TGTGCCATCAAGGGAACAGCCTACGGGACCCAGTACTTC
-	-	TRBJ1-1	TRBV21-1	15	CASSIGRVRNTEAFF	TGTGCCAGCAGCATAGGTAGGGTGAGGAACACTGAAGCTTTCTTT
TRBD1	few	TRBJ2-2	TRBV14	18	CASSTRQGSGGMTGELFF	TGTGCCAGCAGCACTCGACAGGGGTCAGGTGGGATGACCGGGGAGCTGTTTTTT
TRBD2	-	TRBJ2-1	TRBV4-3	18	CASGLGLAGGRSYNEQFF	TGCGCCAGCGGCCTCGGACTAGCGGGGGGGCGCTCCTACAATGAGCAGTTCTTC
-	-	TRBJ1-6	TRBV7-2	15	CASSDQGGWGSPLHF	TGTGCCAGCAGCGACCAGGGAGGATGGGGTTCACCCCTCCACTTT
-	many	TRBJ2-3	TRBV6-5	15	CASRLGVTSTDTQYF	TGTGCCAGCCGACTAGGGGTGACTAGCACAGATACGCAGTATTTT
-	-	TRBJ2-2	TRBV5-1	15	CASSSLPRNTGELFF	TGCGCCAGCAGCTCCCTCCCGCGGAACACCGGGGAGCTGTTTTTT
TRBD2	few	TRBJ2-2	TRBV6-6	15	CASRSSGRNTGELFF	TGTGCCAGCAGATCTAGCGGGAGGAACACCGGGGAGCTGTTTTTT
-	-	TRBJ2-3	TRBV27	17	CASSLSVTGAYTDTQYF	TGTGCCAGCAGTTTATCGGTCACGGGGGCCTACACAGATACGCAGTATTTT
-	-	TRBJ2-3	TRBV5-1	13	CASSLGPPDTQYF	TGCGCCAGCAGCTTGGGGCCCCCAGATACGCAGTATTTT
-	-	TRBJ2-1	TRBV3-1	12	CASSSGGNEQFF	TGTGCCAGCAGCTCTGGGGGCAATGAGCAGTTCTTC
-	-	TRBJ1-5	TRBV12-3/TRBV12-4	12	CASGGGNQPQHF	TGTGCCAGCGGAGGCGGGAATCAGCCCCAGCATTTT
-	few	TRBJ1-1	TRBV5-1	15	CASRQRPSSNTEAFF	TGCGCCAGCAGACAAAGACCGTCGAGTAACACTGAAGCTTTCTTT
-	-	TRBJ2-5	TRBV20-1	14	CSARDEQSQETQYF	TGCAGTGCTAGAGATGAGCAGAGCCAAGAGACCCAGTACTTC
-	few	TRBJ1-2	TRBV12-3/TRBV12-4	12	CASSHFPGGYTF	TGTGCCAGCAGCCATTTTCCCGGTGGCTACACCTTC
-	-	TRBJ1-5	TRBV6-2/TRBV6-3	15	CASTYNSDSNQPQHF	TGTGCCAGCACCTACAACAGCGATAGCAATCAGCCCCAGCATTTT
-	few	TRBJ2-1	TRBV6-5	13	CASSYDTGNEQFF	TGTGCCAGCAGTTACGATACCGGAAATGAGCAGTTCTTC
-	many	TRBJ1-4	TRBV5-6	15	CASSILQPQNEKLFF	TGTGCCAGCAGCATCCTACAGCCACAGAATGAAAAACTGTTTTTT
-	-	TRBJ1-1	TRBV29-1	11	CSVDVTGRAFF	TGCAGCGTTGACGTCACTGGCAGGGCTTTCTTT
TRBD1	-	TRBJ1-1	TRBV19	15	CASSPGQGWLTEAFF	TGTGCCAGTAGTCCCGGACAGGGATGGCTCACTGAAGCTTTCTTT
TRBD2	few	TRBJ2-5	TRBV7-6	15	CASSLGASGGETQYF	TGTGCCAGCAGCTTAGGGGCTAGCGGGGGGGAGACCCAGTACTTC
-	-	TRBJ1-5	TRBV30	14	CAWSLDDNNQPQHF	TGTGCCTGGAGCTTGGACGATAACAATCAGCCCCAGCATTTT
-	many	TRBJ1-4	TRBV20-1	11	CSAARGEKLFF	TGCAGTGCTGCCCGGGGGGAAAAACTGTTTTTT
-	few	TRBJ2-1	TRBV12-3/TRBV12-4	14	CASSPTDMYNEQFF	TGTGCCAGCAGCCCCACCGACATGTACAATGAGCAGTTCTTC
TRBD1	many	TRBJ2-5	TRBV6-5	15	CASSLTGSTQETQYF	TGTGCCAGCAGCTTGACAGGGTCGACACAAGAGACCCAGTACTTC
-	few	TRBJ1-1	TRBV3-1	15	CASSQPERGNTEAFF	TGTGCCAGCAGCCAACCCGAGAGGGGGAACACTGAAGCTTTCTTT
TRBD1	-	TRBJ2-5	TRBV11-2	14	CASSPTGNQETQYF	TGTGCCAGCAGCCCGACAGGGAACCAAGAGACCCAGTACTTC
-	-	TRBJ1-5	TRBV12-3/TRBV12-4	12	CATRRGHQPQHF	TGTGCCACTCGCAGGGGCCATCAGCCCCAGCATTTT
-	few	TRBJ2-5	TRBV7-2	16	CASSYTGGGQEETQYF	TGTGCCAGCAGCTACACCGGGGGAGGTCAGGAAGAGACCCAGTACTTC
-	few	TRBJ2-5	TRBV7-8	15	CASSLGTLFVETQYF	TGTGCCAGCAGCTTAGGAACGCTCTTCGTAGAGACCCAGTACTTC
TRBD1	-	TRBJ2-3	TRBV5-1	14	CASSYGQGGDTQYF	TGCGCCAGCAGCTACGGACAGGGGGGAGATACGCAGTATTTT
-	few	TRBJ2-5	TRBV20-1	16	CSARDPGPARGETQYF	TGCAGTGCTAGAGACCCCGGCCCCGCCCGGGGAGAGACCCAGTACTTC
-	few	TRBJ2-7	TRBV27	14	CASSATQGSYEQYF	TGTGCCAGCAGTGCGACACAGGGCTCCTACGAGCAGTACTTC
-	-	TRBJ2-3	TRBV7-3	13	CASSETRTDTQYF	TGTGCCAGCAGCGAAACTAGAACAGATACGCAGTATTTT
-	few	TRBJ1-2	TRBV5-1	13	CASSLVTAYGYTF	TGCGCCAGCAGCTTGGTAACGGCCTATGGCTACACCTTC
-	-	TRBJ2-3	TRBV12-3/TRBV12-4	13	CASLYGGSDTQYF	TGTGCCAGCCTCTACGGGGGCTCAGATACGCAGTATTTT
TRBD1	once	TRBJ1-2	TRBV7-2	14	CASSQPGTGETFTF	TGTGCCAGCAGCCAGCCCGGGACAGGGGAAACGTTCACCTTC
TRBD1	-	TRBJ1-6	TRBV5-4	14	CASTSQGENSPLHF	TGTGCCAGCACCTCACAGGGGGAAAATTCACCCCTCCACTTT
-	few	TRBJ2-5	TRBV4-1	16	CASSQGGWRGAETQYF	TGCGCCAGCAGCCAAGGAGGATGGAGAGGTGCAGAGACCCAGTACTTC
TRBD1	few	TRBJ2-1	TRBV9	19	CASSALPFNPGDRVNEQFF	TGTGCCAGCAGCGCCCTTCCATTTAACCCCGGGGACAGGGTCAATGAGCAGTTCTTC
TRBD2	-	TRBJ2-1	TRBV10-3	16	CAISGTSGGADNEQFF	TGTGCCATCAGTGGGACTAGCGGGGGGGCGGATAATGAGCAGTTCTTC
-	-	TRBJ1-5	TRBV6-2/TRBV6-3	14	CASSYSGGYQPQHF	TGTGCCAGCAGTTACTCGGGGGGCTATCAGCCCCAGCATTTT
-	many	TRBJ2-3	TRBV4-3	16	CASSRTVAHSTDTQYF	TGCGCCAGCAGCCGGACCGTAGCTCATAGCACAGATACGCAGTATTTT
TRBD1	-	TRBJ1-4	TRBV4-3	15	CASSQEQGRGEKLFF	TGCGCCAGCAGCCAAGAACAGGGGCGAGGTGAAAAACTGTTTTTT
-	-	TRBJ2-5	TRBV3-1	14	CASSPGTDGRTQYF	TGTGCCAGCAGCCCCGGGACTGACGGGAGGACCCAGTACTTC
TRBD1	-	TRBJ1-2	TRBV28	14	CASSPPGGSYGYTF	TGTGCCAGCAGTCCCCCAGGGGGCAGCTATGGCTACACCTTC
TRBD1	-	TRBJ1-2	TRBV6-5	14	CASSWQGADYGYTF	TGTGCCAGCAGTTGGCAGGGGGCGGACTATGGCTACACCTTC
-	few	TRBJ2-7	TRBV6-5	13	CASSYSRSYEQYF	TGTGCCAGCAGTTATAGCAGGTCCTACGAGCAGTACTTC
-	-	TRBJ2-3	TRBV11-2	16	CAGSQKRDSSTDTQYF	TGTGCCGGCAGCCAAAAACGGGACTCAAGCACAGATACGCAGTATTTT
-	-	TRBJ1-4	TRBV4-3	16	CASSPRPGATNEKLFF	TGCGCCAGCAGCCCTAGACCCGGAGCAACTAATGAAAAACTGTTTTTT
-	-	TRBJ1-4	TRBV6-6	13	CASRVTRAEKLFF	TGTGCCAGCCGGGTCACCAGGGCTGAAAAACTGTTTTTT
-	-	TRBJ2-5	TRBV11-2	13	CASSLALRETQYF	TGTGCCAGCAGCTTAGCGCTACGGGAGACCCAGTACTTC